This T cell receptor beta chain was recovered during a study of radiation and T cells in renal cell carcinoma. Regarding time point: blood 2 weeks post-SBRT. Noted treatment: 15 Gy SBRT to primary tumor, nephrectomy 4 weeks later. The CDR3 totals 14 residues. The V gene's germline CDR1 is SGHVS and CDR2 FQNEAQ. V was pared by 5 bases and J by 14 bases, with 21 bases between. Here immunoSEQ multiplex PCR was the method, and the copy in TCRdb shows in-frame clones only, minus some. The sample lists 70,000 to 80,000 clones, 65% to 90% occurring once. The input for sequencing was blood, taken from a patient whose treatment included radiotherapy and nephrectomy. J is TRBJ1-4 and V is TRBV7-8; D is unclear. The sequence was obtained from a woman aged 50 to 65 with renal cell carcinoma. This chain's CDR3 is CASSHPRGSKRLFF. The DNA for the CDR3 is TGTGCCAGCAGCCACCCCCGGGGATCAAAAAGGCTGTTTTTT.